This T cell receptor beta chain was identified during a study of T cells after yellow fever vaccination. The TCR cDNA carried a universal primer site and UMIs from 5'RACE template switching. TCRdb reanalysed the 5' RACE reads using MiXCR and keeps one entry per CDR3 protein. Among about 220,000 distinct CDR3 sequences listed, around 6.7% were seen once. This clonotype was counted at least ten times. The CDR3 is 14 residues long. V lost 0 bases and J 5 bases, leaving 11 bases between the germline ends. In germline, CDR1 is SGHRS, CDR2 YFSETQ. The receptor's source is a man aged 25-40 years who received the YFV17D yellow fever vaccine. This sample comprised CD4+ T cells sorted from PBMCs, obtained on the day of the yellow fever booster vaccination. The chain carries TRBV5-1 and TRBJ2-5, with TRBD2 as a possible D gene (6 bases). This CDR3 is CASSLAGVMETQYF. The CDR3 coding sequence is TGCGCCAGCAGCTTGGCGGGGGTTATGGAGACCCAGTACTTC.